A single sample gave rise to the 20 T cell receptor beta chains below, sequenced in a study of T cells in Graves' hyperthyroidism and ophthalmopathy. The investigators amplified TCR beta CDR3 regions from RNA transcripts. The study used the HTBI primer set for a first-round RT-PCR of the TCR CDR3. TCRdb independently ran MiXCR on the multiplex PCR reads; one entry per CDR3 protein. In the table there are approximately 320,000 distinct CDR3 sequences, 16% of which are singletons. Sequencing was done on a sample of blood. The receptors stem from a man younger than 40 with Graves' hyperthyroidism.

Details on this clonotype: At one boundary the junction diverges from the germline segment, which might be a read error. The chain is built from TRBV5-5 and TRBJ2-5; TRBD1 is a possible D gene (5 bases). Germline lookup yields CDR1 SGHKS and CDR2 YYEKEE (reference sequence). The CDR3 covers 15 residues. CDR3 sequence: CACSLWGGPQGTQYF. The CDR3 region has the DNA TGTGCCTGCAGCTTGTGGGGTGGCCCGCAGGGGACCCAGTACTTC. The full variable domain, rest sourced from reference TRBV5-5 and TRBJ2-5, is DAGVTQSPTHLIKTRGQQVTLRCSPISGHKSVSWYQQVLGQGPQFIFQYYEKEERGRGNFPDRFSARQFPNYSSELNVNALLLGDSALYLCACSLWGGPQGTQYFGPGTRLLVL.

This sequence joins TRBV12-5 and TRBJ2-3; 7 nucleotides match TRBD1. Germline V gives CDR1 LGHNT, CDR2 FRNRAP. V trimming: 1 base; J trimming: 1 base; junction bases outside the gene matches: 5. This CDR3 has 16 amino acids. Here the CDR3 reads CASGLDDRVGTDTQYF. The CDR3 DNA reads TGTGCTAGTGGTTTGGACGACAGGGTCGGCACAGATACGCAGTATTTT.

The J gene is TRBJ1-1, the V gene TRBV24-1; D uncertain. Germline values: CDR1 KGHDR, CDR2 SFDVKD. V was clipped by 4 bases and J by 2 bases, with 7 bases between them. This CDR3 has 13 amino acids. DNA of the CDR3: TGTGCCACCAGTGACGGGATAAACACTGAAGCTTTCTTT. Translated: CATSDGINTEAFF.

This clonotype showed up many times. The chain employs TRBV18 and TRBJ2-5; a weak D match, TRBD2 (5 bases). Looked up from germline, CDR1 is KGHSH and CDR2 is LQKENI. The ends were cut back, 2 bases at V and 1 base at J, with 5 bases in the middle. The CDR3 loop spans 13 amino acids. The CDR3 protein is CASSPGSQETQYF. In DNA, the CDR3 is TGTGCCAGCTCACCAGGGAGCCAAGAGACCCAGTACTTC.

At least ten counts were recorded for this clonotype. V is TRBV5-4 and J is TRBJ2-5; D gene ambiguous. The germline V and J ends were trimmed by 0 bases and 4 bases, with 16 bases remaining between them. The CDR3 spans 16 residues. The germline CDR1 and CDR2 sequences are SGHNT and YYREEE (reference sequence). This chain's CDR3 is CASSLDSVGFGETQYF. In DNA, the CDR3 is TGTGCCAGCAGCTTGGACTCAGTGGGTTTCGGAGAGACCCAGTACTTC.

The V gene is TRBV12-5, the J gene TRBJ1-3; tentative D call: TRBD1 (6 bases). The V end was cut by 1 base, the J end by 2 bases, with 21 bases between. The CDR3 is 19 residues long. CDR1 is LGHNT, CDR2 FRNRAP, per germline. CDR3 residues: CASGLEPLGGGRAGNTIYF. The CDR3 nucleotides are TGTGCTAGTGGTTTGGAACCCCTCGGAGGGGGTCGAGCTGGAAACACCATATATTTT.

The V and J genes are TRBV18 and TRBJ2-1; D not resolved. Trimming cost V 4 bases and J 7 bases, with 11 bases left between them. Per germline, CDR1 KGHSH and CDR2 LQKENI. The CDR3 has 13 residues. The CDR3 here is CASSLERWNEQFF. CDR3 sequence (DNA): TGTGCCAGCTCACTAGAACGGTGGAATGAGCAGTTCTTC. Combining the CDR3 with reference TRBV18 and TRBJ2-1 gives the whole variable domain NAGVMQNPRHLVRRRGQEARLRCSPMKGHSHVYWYRQLPEEGLKFMVYLQKENIIDESGMPKERFSAEFPKEGPSILRIQQVVRGDSAAYFCASSLERWNEQFFGPGTRLTVL.

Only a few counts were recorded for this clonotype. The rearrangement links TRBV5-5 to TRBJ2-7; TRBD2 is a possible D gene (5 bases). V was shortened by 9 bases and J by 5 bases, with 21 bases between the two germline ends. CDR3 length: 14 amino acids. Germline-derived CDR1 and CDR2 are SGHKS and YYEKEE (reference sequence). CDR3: CATVSSGNTHEQYF. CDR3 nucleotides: TGTGCCACGGTGTCCTCGGGGAATACCCACGAGCAGTACTTC.

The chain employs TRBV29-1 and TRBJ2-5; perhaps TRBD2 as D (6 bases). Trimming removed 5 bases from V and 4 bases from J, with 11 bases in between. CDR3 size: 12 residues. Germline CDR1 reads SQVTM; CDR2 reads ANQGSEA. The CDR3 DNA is TGCAGCGTTCTTGGGGGAGGAGAGACCCAGTACTTC. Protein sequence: CSVLGGGETQYF.

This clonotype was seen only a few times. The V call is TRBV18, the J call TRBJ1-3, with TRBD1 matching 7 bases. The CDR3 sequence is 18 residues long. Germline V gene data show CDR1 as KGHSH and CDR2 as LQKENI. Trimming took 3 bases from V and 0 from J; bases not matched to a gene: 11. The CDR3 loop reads CASSPSPGGAYSGNTIYF. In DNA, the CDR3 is TGTGCCAGCTCACCTTCTCCAGGGGGAGCCTACTCTGGAAACACCATATATTTT.

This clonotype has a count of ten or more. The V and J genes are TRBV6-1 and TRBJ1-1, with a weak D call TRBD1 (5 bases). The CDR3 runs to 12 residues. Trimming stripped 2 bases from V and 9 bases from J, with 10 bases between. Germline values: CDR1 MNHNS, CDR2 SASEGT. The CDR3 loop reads CASSESDMKAFF. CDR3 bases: TGTGCCAGCAGTGAATCGGACATGAAAGCTTTCTTT.

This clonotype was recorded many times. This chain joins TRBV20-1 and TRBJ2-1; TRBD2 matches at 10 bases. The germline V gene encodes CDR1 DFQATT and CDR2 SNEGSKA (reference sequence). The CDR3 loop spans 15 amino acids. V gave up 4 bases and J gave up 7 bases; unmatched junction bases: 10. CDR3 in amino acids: CSAKVSGRAVNEQFF. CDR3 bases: TGCAGTGCTAAAGTAAGCGGGAGGGCCGTTAATGAGCAGTTCTTC.

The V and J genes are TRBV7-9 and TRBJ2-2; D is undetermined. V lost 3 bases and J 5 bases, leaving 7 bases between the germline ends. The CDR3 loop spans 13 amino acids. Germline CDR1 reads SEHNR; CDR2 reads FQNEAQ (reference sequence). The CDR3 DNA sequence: TGTGCCAGCAGCTTCGGGCAAACCGGGGAGCTGTTTTTT. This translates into CASSFGQTGELFF.

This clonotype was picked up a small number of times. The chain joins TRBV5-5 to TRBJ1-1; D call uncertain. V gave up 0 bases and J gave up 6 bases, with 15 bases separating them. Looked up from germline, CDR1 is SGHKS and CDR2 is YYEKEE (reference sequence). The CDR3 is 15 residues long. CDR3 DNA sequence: TGTGCCAGCAGCTTGGAGGGTAACAAGTTCTCTGAAGCTTTCTTT. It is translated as CASSLEGNKFSEAFF.

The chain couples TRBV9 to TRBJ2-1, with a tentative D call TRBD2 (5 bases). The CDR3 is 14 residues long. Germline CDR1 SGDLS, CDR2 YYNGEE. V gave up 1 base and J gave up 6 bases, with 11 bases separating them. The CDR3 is CASSVRDMSNEQFF. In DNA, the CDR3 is TGTGCCAGCAGCGTACGGGATATGAGCAATGAGCAGTTCTTC.

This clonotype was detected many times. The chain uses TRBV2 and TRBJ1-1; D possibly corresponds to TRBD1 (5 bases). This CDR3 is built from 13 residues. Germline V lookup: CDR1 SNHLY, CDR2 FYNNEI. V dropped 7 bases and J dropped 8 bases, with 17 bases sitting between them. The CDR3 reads CASTYGTPEEAFF. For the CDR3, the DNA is TGTGCCAGCACTTACGGGACGCCCGAGGAAGCTTTCTTT.

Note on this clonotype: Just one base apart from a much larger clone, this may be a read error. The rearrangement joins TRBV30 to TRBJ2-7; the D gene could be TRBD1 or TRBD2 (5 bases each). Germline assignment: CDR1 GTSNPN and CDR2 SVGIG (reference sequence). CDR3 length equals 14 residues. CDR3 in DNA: TGTGCCTGGAGTGTAGGGACGATAGGCTACGGGCAGTACTTC. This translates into CAWSVGTIGYGQYF.

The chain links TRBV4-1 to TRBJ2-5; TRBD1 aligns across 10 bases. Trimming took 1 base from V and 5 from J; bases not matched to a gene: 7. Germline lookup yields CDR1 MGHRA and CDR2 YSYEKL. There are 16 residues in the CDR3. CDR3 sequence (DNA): TGCGCCAGCAGCCAAGGGGGGACAGGGGAAATGGAGACCCAGTACTTC. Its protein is CASSQGGTGEMETQYF.

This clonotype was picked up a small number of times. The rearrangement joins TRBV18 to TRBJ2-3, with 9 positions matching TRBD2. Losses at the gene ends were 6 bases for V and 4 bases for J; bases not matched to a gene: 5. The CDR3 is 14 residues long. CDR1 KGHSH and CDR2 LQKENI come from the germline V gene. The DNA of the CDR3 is TGTGCCAGCTCTAGCGGGAGCTTTTCAGATACGCAGTATTTT. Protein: CASSSGSFSDTQYF.

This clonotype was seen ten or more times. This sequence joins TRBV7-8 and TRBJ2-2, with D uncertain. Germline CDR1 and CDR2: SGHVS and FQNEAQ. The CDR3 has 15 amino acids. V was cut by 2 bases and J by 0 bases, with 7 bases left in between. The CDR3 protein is CASSLRLTNTGELFF. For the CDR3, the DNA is TGTGCCAGCAGCTTACGTCTAACGAACACCGGGGAGCTGTTTTTT.